This T cell receptor (beta chain) was captured in a study of technical replicates of blood from several donors. Sequencing used immunoSEQ multiplex PCR; TCRdb keeps in-frame clones, though not all of them. This table holds 95,000 to 100,000 clones, nearly 97% found once. Trimming at V came to 6 bases and at J to 4 bases, leaving 8 bases not matched to a gene. The CDR3 is 14 amino acids. Germline V gene lookup returns CDR1 MNHEY and CDR2 SVGAGI. Sequenced: T cells isolated from PBMCs. The chain links TRBV6-5 to TRBJ1-1; 7 positions match TRBD1. The clonotype comes from a human donor in good health. The CDR3 DNA is TGTGCCAGCAGAGAAGGGACAGTCCCCACTGAAGCTTTCTTT. This gives the protein CASREGTVPTEAFF.